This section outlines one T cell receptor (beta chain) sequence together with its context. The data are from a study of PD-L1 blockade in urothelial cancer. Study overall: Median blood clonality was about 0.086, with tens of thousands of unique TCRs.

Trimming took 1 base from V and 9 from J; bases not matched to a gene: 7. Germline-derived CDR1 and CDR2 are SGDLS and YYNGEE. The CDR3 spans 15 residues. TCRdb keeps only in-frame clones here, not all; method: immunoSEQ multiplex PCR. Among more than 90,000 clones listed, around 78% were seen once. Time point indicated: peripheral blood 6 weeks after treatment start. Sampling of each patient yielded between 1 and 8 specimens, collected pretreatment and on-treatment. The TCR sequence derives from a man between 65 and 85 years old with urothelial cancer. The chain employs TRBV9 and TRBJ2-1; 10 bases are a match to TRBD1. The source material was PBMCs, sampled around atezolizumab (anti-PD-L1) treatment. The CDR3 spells CASSVRTGGEGEQFF. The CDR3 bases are TGTGCCAGCAGCGTACGGACAGGGGGAGAGGGTGAGCAGTTCTTC.